These 10 T cell receptor beta chains were all obtained from the same sample, sequenced in a study of identical twins. TCRdb re-analysed the 5' RACE reads in MiXCR, keeping a single row per CDR3 protein. The table records roughly 770,000 distinct CDR3 sequences, 15% to 20% of them present only once. Separately, the same data were catalogued under a study of T cells expressing NK-cell markers.

Sequencing was carried out using PBMCs. Source of these receptors: a woman aged 18-29 years in good health.

The J gene is TRBJ1-2, the V gene TRBV2; weak D call: TRBD1 (6 bases). This CDR3 has 14 amino acids. Between the trimmed V and J ends, which lost 6 bases and 7 bases, there was a span of 18 bases. Germline-derived CDR1 and CDR2 are SNHLY and FYNNEI. The CDR3 DNA reads TGTGCCAGCAGCAGAACCGGGACACTTGGTGGCTACACCTTC. Its translation is CASSRTGTLGGYTF.

This clonotype appeared a few times. The chain couples TRBV10-3 to TRBJ2-7, with D perhaps matching TRBD2 (5 bases). Trimming removed 8 bases at V and 3 bases at J, with 17 bases between. This CDR3 spans 14 amino acids. Germline values: CDR1 ENHRY, CDR2 SYGVKD. The chain's CDR3 is CAIGQTTGNYEQYF. The CDR3 DNA follows: TGTGCCATCGGCCAGACCACCGGGAACTACGAGCAGTACTTC.

At least ten counts were recorded for this clonotype. The junction does not match germline at one end; this may be a read error. V gene TRBV12-3 or TRBV12-4 combines with J gene TRBJ2-7, with 10 bases fitting TRBD1. The CDR3 extends over 14 amino acids. The DNA for the CDR3 is TGCGCCAGCAGCTTGAGGGACAGGGGCTACGAGCAGTACTTC. This sequence encodes CASSLRDRGYEQYF.

The chain has TRBV7-6 and TRBJ2-3, with a weak D call TRBD2 (6 bases). This CDR3 is 14 amino acids long. Germline-derived CDR1 and CDR2 are SGHVS and FNYEAQ. The ends were cut back, 6 bases at V and 3 bases at J, with 13 bases in the middle. The CDR3 loop reads CASSSGTFTDTQYF. The CDR3 region has the DNA TGTGCCAGCAGTTCCGGGACTTTTACAGATACGCAGTATTTT.

The V gene is TRBV7-9, the J gene TRBJ2-5, with no clear D. Deletions cut 2 bases from V and 0 bases from J, with 7 bases between. CDR1 is SEHNR and CDR2 is FQNEAQ in the germline V gene (reference sequence). The CDR3 extends over 14 amino acids. The CDR3 DNA is TGTGCCAGCAGCTTACTGCGGAACCAAGAGACCCAGTACTTC. This codes for CASSLLRNQETQYF.

A few counts support this clonotype. This chain links TRBV12-3 or TRBV12-4 with TRBJ2-2; 8 bases are a match to TRBD2. V shed 6 bases and J 5 bases; nucleotides not matched to a gene: 11. This CDR3 is built from 16 residues. CDR3 bases: TGTGCCAGCAGCTGGGGGGCTAGCGGGTTAACCGGGGAGCTGTTTTTT. Amino acids: CASSWGASGLTGELFF.

The genes are TRBV4-2 and TRBJ2-7, with a weak D call TRBD1 (6 bases). Germline lookup yields CDR1 LGHNA and CDR2 YNFKEQ. The CDR3 sequence is 17 residues long. V was shortened by 0 bases and J by 2 bases, with 17 bases between the two germline ends. The CDR3 DNA sequence: TGTGCCAGCAGCCAAGATAGGTGGGAATCAGGGGCCTACGAGCAGTACTTC. Translated, it gives CASSQDRWESGAYEQYF.

The V call is TRBV10-3, the J call TRBJ1-1; 7 nucleotides line up with TRBD1. Germline loops: CDR1 ENHRY, CDR2 SYGVKD. CDR3 length: 15 residues. V dropped 2 bases and J dropped 0; count of bases not matched to a gene: 3. The CDR3 DNA reads as TGTGCCATCAGTGAGGCGGGACAGCTGAACACTGAAGCTTTCTTT. Protein product: CAISEAGQLNTEAFF.

The CDR3 bases are TGCGCCAGCAGTCTTACTACCTGGGGGGGAGGGGGCGAGCAGTACTTC. This encodes CASSLTTWGGGGEQYF. The chain combines TRBV4-3 with TRBJ2-7; D is possibly TRBD2 (7 bases). CDR3 length: 16 amino acids. Germline-derived CDR1 and CDR2 are LGHNA and YSLEER. Trimming left V 6 bases short and J 6 bases short, with 24 bases between.

V gene TRBV21-1 combines with J gene TRBJ1-1. TRBV21-1 is a listed pseudogene. The CDR3 is 12 amino acids. The CDR3 region has the DNA TGTGCCAGTATCCAGGAGAACACTGAAGCTTTCTTT. Its translation is CASIQENTEAFF.